A single sample gave rise to the 26 T cell receptor beta chains below, sequenced in a study of technical replicates of blood from a few donors. Sequencing was performed with immunoSEQ multiplex PCR; in TCRdb, only in-frame clones are kept and a portion is missing. Of around 80,000 clones in the sample, roughly 98% are singletons; the top ten hold about 0.15%. Sequencing input: T cells isolated from PBMCs. The receptors shown here come from a human donor in good health.

The V and J genes are TRBV15 and TRBJ2-1; 7 bases align to TRBD2. Unmatched junction bases numbered 1, after V lost 2 bases and J lost 6 bases. Germline lookup yields CDR1 LNHNV and CDR2 YYDKDF (reference sequence). CDR3 length: 13 amino acids. The CDR3 nucleotides read TGTGCCACCAGCAGAACTAGCGCCAATGAGCAGTTCTTC. Protein sequence: CATSRTSANEQFF.

This chain links TRBV11-2 with TRBJ1-1, with a tentative D call TRBD1 (6 bases). The V end lost 5 bases, the J end lost 3 bases, and 13 bases lay between the germline ends. Germline V CDR1 and CDR2: SGHAT, FQNNGV. This CDR3 has 14 residues. The CDR3 DNA sequence: TGTGCCAGCAGCCCAGGACAGACCTACACTGAAGCTTTCTTT. Its protein is CASSPGQTYTEAFF.

This sequence joins TRBV28 and TRBJ2-7; 7 bases are a match to TRBD2. This CDR3 region has 16 residues. Germline CDR1 and CDR2: MDHEN and SYDVKM. J gave up 3 bases and V 5 bases, and 13 bases lay outside the gene matches. The CDR3 region has the DNA TGTGCCAGCAGTCTATCATCACTAGCGAGCCTCTACGAGCAGTACTTC. Protein: CASSLSSLASLYEQYF. The complete variable domain, with remaining parts taken from reference TRBV28 and TRBJ2-7, reads DVKVTQSSRYLVKRTGEKVFLECVQDMDHENMFWYRQDPGLGLRLIYFSYDVKMKEKGDIPEGYSVSREKKERFSLILESASTNQTSMYLCASSLSSLASLYEQYFGPGTRLTVT.

The V call is TRBV18, the J call TRBJ1-1; D might be TRBD1 (6 bases). Deletions cut 0 bases from V and 4 bases from J, with 15 bases between. CDR3 length: 16 residues. Germline CDR1 reads KGHSH; CDR2 reads LQKENI. The CDR3 protein is CASSPPSRGPLTEAFF. The CDR3 bases are TGTGCCAGCTCACCACCATCCAGGGGTCCCCTCACTGAAGCTTTCTTT.

The chain carries TRBV7-6 and TRBJ2-7, with D possibly TRBD2 on 5 matching bases. Germline lookup yields CDR1 SGHVS and CDR2 FNYEAQ. The CDR3 is 14 amino acids. The V end was cut by 4 bases, the J end by 6 bases, with 16 bases between. In DNA, the CDR3 is TGTGCCAGCAGCTCAACCCGGGGAGATCGCGAGCAGTACTTC. Translated, it gives CASSSTRGDREQYF.

A single count supports this clone. This chain links TRBV27 with TRBJ1-6; 7 bases match TRBD1. Germline CDR1 MNHEY, CDR2 SMNVEV (reference sequence). The J segment lost 12 bases and the V segment lost 7 bases, leaving 9 bases of the junction unmatched. CDR3 length equals 13 residues. CDR3 sequence reads: CASIRTQGGPLHF. In DNA form, the CDR3 reads TGTGCCAGCATCCGAACCCAGGGGGGACCCCTCCACTTT.

The chain carries TRBV6-1 and TRBJ2-7, with 9 bases lining up with TRBD2. The trim removed 5 bases at V and 2 bases at J, leaving 4 bases unmatched. This CDR3 comprises 14 residues. The germline V gene encodes CDR1 MNHNS and CDR2 SASEGT. The CDR3 here is CASSLSGRPYEQYF. The DNA for the CDR3 is TGTGCCAGCAGTCTAAGCGGGAGGCCCTACGAGCAGTACTTC.

The sample holds one count of this clone. The V and J genes are TRBV30 and TRBJ2-7; the D is unclear. This CDR3 has 12 amino acids. V lost 4 bases and J lost 3, with 10 bases in between. The germline gives CDR1 GTSNPN, CDR2 SVGIG (reference sequence). The CDR3 DNA reads TGTGCCTGGAAAGTCGGCGGCTACGAGCAGTACTTC. This codes for CAWKVGGYEQYF.

V is TRBV5-1 and J is TRBJ1-3; possibly TRBD1 for D (6 bases). The CDR3 consists of 15 residues. CDR1 SGHRS and CDR2 YFSETQ come from the germline V gene. Between the trimmed V and J ends, which lost 4 bases and 0 bases, there was a span of 11 bases. CDR3 amino acids: CASSQTGDSGNTIYF. CDR3 DNA: TGCGCCAGCAGCCAGACAGGAGACTCTGGAAACACCATATATTTT.

The V gene is TRBV6-6, the J gene TRBJ1-4; D possibly corresponds to TRBD1 (5 bases). Deletions cut 7 bases from V and 4 bases from J, with 16 bases between. The CDR3 contains 15 residues. From germline, CDR1 is MNHNY and CDR2 SVGAGI (reference sequence). The CDR3 bases are TGTGCCAGCAATACGGCGGGGGGGGATAATGAAAAACTGTTTTTT. Its protein product is CASNTAGGDNEKLFF.

This chain joins TRBV10-2 and TRBJ2-7; 8 bases match TRBD2. CDR1 WSHSY and CDR2 SAAADI come from the germline V gene. V was clipped by 0 bases and J by 4 bases; unmatched bases: 5. This CDR3 has 15 amino acids. CDR3 sequence (DNA): TGCGCCAGCAGTGAGTCGATCCTAGCGGGTTACGAGCAGTACTTC. Translation: CASSESILAGYEQYF.

The chain employs TRBV2 and TRBJ1-1; the D is unclear. CDR3 length: 13 amino acids. Trimming left V 5 bases short and J 3 bases short, with 10 bases between. Looked up from germline, CDR1 is SNHLY and CDR2 is FYNNEI. The CDR3: CASSKPRDTEAFF. For the CDR3, the DNA is TGTGCCAGCAGTAAGCCCCGTGACACTGAAGCTTTCTTT.

The chain recombines TRBV5-1 with TRBJ2-3, with 8 bases lining up with TRBD2. Trimming at V came to 2 bases and at J to 5 bases, leaving 7 bases not matched to a gene. Germline CDR1 is SGHRS and CDR2 is YFSETQ. This CDR3 is 15 amino acids long. The DNA of the CDR3 is TGCGCCAGCAGCTTCGGGGGGGGCCCCCAAGATACGCAGTATTTT. It translates to CASSFGGGPQDTQYF.

The gene calls are TRBV4-1 and TRBJ2-7; D is perhaps TRBD2 (5 bases). This CDR3 has 18 amino acids. The germline V gene encodes CDR1 MGHRA and CDR2 YSYEKL. V shed 0 bases and J shed 2 bases, with 20 bases lying between them. CDR3 in amino acids: CASSQDPREGRITYEQYF. Written as DNA, the CDR3 is TGCGCCAGCAGCCAAGATCCGAGGGAAGGCCGGATCACCTACGAGCAGTACTTC.

This chain joins TRBV29-1 and TRBJ1-2, with TRBD1 matching over 9 bases. This CDR3 is 13 amino acids long. The J segment lost 7 bases and the V segment lost 6 bases, leaving 9 bases of the junction unmatched. Germline V gene sequence: CDR1 SQVTM, CDR2 ANQGSEA. The CDR3 sequence is CSVSGDRVSGYTF. The CDR3 DNA sequence: TGCAGCGTGAGCGGGGACAGGGTTTCTGGCTACACCTTC.

The chain recombines TRBV29-1 with TRBJ1-2; D remains unclear. V was shortened by 6 bases and J by 6 bases, with 14 bases between the two germline ends. The germline V gene encodes CDR1 SQVTM and CDR2 ANQGSEA. The length of the CDR3 is 12 residues. CDR3: CSVGRGSNGYTF. DNA of the CDR3: TGCAGCGTGGGTCGGGGATCGAATGGCTACACCTTC.

The chain employs TRBV6-4 and TRBJ2-7; 9 bases are a match to TRBD1. With 0 bases clipped from V and 0 bases from J, the junction kept 12 bases outside the gene matches. The germline CDR1 and CDR2 sequences are MRHNA and SNTAGT. The CDR3 runs to 19 residues. The CDR3 sequence is CASSDSTNYRGRSSYEQYF. The CDR3 bases are TGTGCCAGCAGTGACTCGACGAATTACAGGGGGCGAAGCTCCTACGAGCAGTACTTC.

The chain combines TRBV4-1 with TRBJ1-4, with D hard to call. V gave up 0 bases and J gave up 3 bases, with 11 bases separating them. CDR1 is MGHRA, CDR2 YSYEKL, per germline. The CDR3 runs 16 residues. The CDR3 DNA is TGCGCCAGCAGCCAAGATGGGGAGATGGCTAATGAAAAACTGTTTTTT. Protein product: CASSQDGEMANEKLFF.

The chain employs TRBV4-2 and TRBJ2-7, with a tentative D call TRBD1 (5 bases). This CDR3 region has 14 residues. Trimming stripped 3 bases from V and 0 bases from J, with 9 bases between. In germline, CDR1 is LGHNA, CDR2 YNFKEQ. The CDR3 region is CASSQQGRSYEQYF. The CDR3 DNA follows: TGTGCCAGCAGCCAGCAGGGCCGCTCCTACGAGCAGTACTTC.

The chain combines TRBV5-1 with TRBJ1-4; 11 bases match TRBD1. The length of the CDR3 is 16 residues. The ends lost 2 bases at V and 8 bases at J; junction bases unmatched: 8. Per the germline V gene, CDR1 is SGHRS and CDR2 is YFSETQ. CDR3 DNA sequence: TGCGCCAGCAGCTTATGGACAGGGGGCCGGATGGAAAAACTGTTTTTT. This sequence encodes CASSLWTGGRMEKLFF.

The chain employs TRBV5-1 and TRBJ2-6; TRBD1 is a possible D gene (6 bases). Germline-derived CDR1 and CDR2 are SGHRS and YFSETQ. The CDR3 runs 19 residues. Trimming shortened V by 3 bases and J by 0 bases, and 19 bases separated the two germline ends. The CDR3 loop reads CASSSQRGGAISGANVLTF. CDR3 coding DNA: TGCGCCAGCAGCTCACAACGAGGGGGTGCTATCTCTGGGGCCAACGTCCTGACTTTC.

The gene calls are TRBV5-1 and TRBJ2-7, with D maybe TRBD2 (6 bases). Trimming pared 2 bases from V and 2 bases from J, leaving 11 bases between. The CDR3 contains 14 residues. In germline, CDR1 is SGHRS, CDR2 YFSETQ. CDR3 DNA sequence: TGCGCCAGCAGCTTCCGCGGGGAGACCTACGAGCAGTACTTC. This translates into CASSFRGETYEQYF. Full variable domain (outside the CDR3, taken from reference TRBV5-1 and TRBJ2-7): KAGVTQTPRYLIKTRGQQVTLSCSPISGHRSVSWYQQTPGQGLQFLFEYFSETQRNKGNFPGRFSGRQFSNSRSEMNVSTLELGDSALYLCASSFRGETYEQYFGPGTRLTVT.

The chain is built from TRBV18 and TRBJ2-7, with 7 nucleotides matching TRBD2. CDR3 length equals 13 residues. From germline, CDR1 is KGHSH and CDR2 LQKENI. Trimming at V came to 2 bases and at J to 7 bases, leaving 5 bases not matched to a gene. DNA of the CDR3: TGTGCCAGCTCACCAGGGACGCGGGAGGAGCAGTACTTC. Protein: CASSPGTREEQYF.

The genes are TRBV7-2 and TRBJ1-2, with 7 bases matching TRBD1. V was pared by 5 bases and J by 2 bases, with 5 bases of the junction left unmatched. The CDR3 runs 14 residues. The germline V gene encodes CDR1 SGHTA and CDR2 FQGNSA. CDR3 loop: CASSQGQQNYGYTF. CDR3 DNA: TGTGCCAGCAGCCAGGGACAGCAGAACTATGGCTACACCTTC.

The rearrangement joins TRBV2 to TRBJ1-2, with 12 bases identical to TRBD1. CDR3 length equals 16 residues. V trimming: 5 bases; J trimming: 2 bases; junction bases outside the gene matches: 6. The germline V gene encodes CDR1 SNHLY and CDR2 FYNNEI. CDR3 sequence reads: CASSFSGTGGNYGYTF. The CDR3 bases are TGTGCCAGCAGTTTCTCCGGGACAGGGGGCAACTATGGCTACACCTTC.

This clone was picked up one time. J is TRBJ1-1 and V is TRBV10-2; TRBD1 is a possible D gene (6 bases). The germline V gene encodes CDR1 WSHSY and CDR2 SAAADI. Trimming took off 1 base at V and 4 bases at J, with 7 bases between the two ends. CDR3 length equals 13 residues. The chain's CDR3 is CASSEFRGTEAFF. CDR3 coding DNA: TGCGCCAGCAGTGAGTTCAGGGGCACTGAAGCTTTCTTT.